The 9 T cell receptor beta chains reported below all come from one sample, sequenced in a study of blood T cell repertoires in COVID-19. Clones were sequenced by immunoSEQ multiplex PCR, and TCRdb holds only the in-frame ones, with some missing. This table has approximately 210,000 clones, 84% appearing once. The specimen was peripheral blood. Receptors were obtained from a woman between 65 and 79 years old with active or convalescent COVID-19.

The gene calls are TRBV12-2 and TRBJ2-1; the D call in the table, TRBD1, was not verified against the DNA. TRBV12-2 represents a pseudogene. The CDR3 consists of 16 residues. CDR3 sequence (DNA): TGTGCAAGTCGCCCTTGGACAGGGGGCTTTATGAATGAGCAGTTCTTC. It encodes CASRPWTGGFMNEQFF.

The sample holds one count of this clone. V usage is TRBV6-5 and J usage is TRBJ1-4; D perhaps matches TRBD1 (6 bases). V lost 6 bases and J 8 bases, leaving 16 bases between the germline ends. The CDR3 is 14 residues long. Germline CDR1 and CDR2: MNHEY and SVGAGI. The CDR3 nucleotides are TGTGCCAGCAGACAGGGACATGGCGGGGAAAAACTGTTTTTT. Amino acid sequence: CASRQGHGGEKLFF.

This clone was found once. The chain joins TRBV3-1 (or the pseudogene TRBV3-2) to TRBJ2-5; TRBD2 is a possible D gene (5 bases). The CDR3 is 13 residues long. V lost 2 bases and J lost 2, with 6 bases in between. Germline V gene lookup returns CDR1 LGHDT and CDR2 YNNKEL (reference sequence). The CDR3 DNA reads TGTGCCAGCAGCCAACGGGGTCAAGAGACCCAGTACTTC. It codes for CASSQRGQETQYF.

The V call is TRBV2, the J call TRBJ2-1, with 7 bases matching TRBD2. Germline values: CDR1 SNHLY, CDR2 FYNNEI. After removal of 1 base from V and 2 bases from J, the junction contained 2 bases not matched to a gene. This CDR3 has 15 amino acids. In nucleotides, the CDR3 is TGTGCCAGCAGTGAAGTTAGCGGGCCCTACAATGAGCAGTTCTTC. Translation gives CASSEVSGPYNEQFF.

This chain uses TRBV7-9 with TRBJ2-7; D unclear. The CDR3 runs 13 residues. The ends were cut back, 6 bases at V and 6 bases at J, with 15 bases in the middle. CDR1 is SEHNR, CDR2 FQNEAQ, per germline (reference sequence). In nucleotides, the CDR3 is TGTGCCAGCAGATCCGAGGCGAAACTCGAGCAGTACTTC. This translates into CASRSEAKLEQYF.

J is TRBJ2-3 and V is TRBV14; D might be TRBD2 (6 bases). Germline CDR1 reads SGHDN; CDR2 reads FVKESK. The CDR3 loop spans 13 amino acids. Trimming removed 1 base at V and 7 bases at J, with 9 bases between. The CDR3 nucleotides are TGTGCCAGCAGCCAAGGCGGGGCGTATACGCAGTATTTT. This sequence encodes CASSQGGAYTQYF.

J is TRBJ2-4 and V is TRBV4-1, with 14 bases that match TRBD2. Germline V gene data show CDR1 as MGHRA and CDR2 as YSYEKL. V was pared by 9 bases and J by 0 bases, with 10 bases of the junction left unmatched. This CDR3 comprises 18 residues. CDR3 loop: CASAGLAGVEGAKNIQYF. CDR3 sequence (DNA): TGCGCCAGTGCGGGACTAGCGGGAGTGGAAGGAGCCAAAAACATTCAGTACTTC.

There are a few counts of this clone. The gene calls are TRBV28 and TRBJ2-1; TRBD2 matches at 10 bases. Looked up from germline, CDR1 is MDHEN and CDR2 is SYDVKM. Trimming cost V 1 base and J 9 bases; bases outside gene matches: 15. The CDR3 has 18 residues. The CDR3 sequence: CASSLFIGWLAGDREQFF. In DNA, the CDR3 is TGTGCCAGCAGTTTATTTATCGGGTGGCTAGCGGGAGATCGTGAGCAGTTCTTC.

The J gene is TRBJ2-2, the V gene TRBV24-1, with a weak D call TRBD2 (6 bases). This CDR3 is 15 amino acids long. V lost 8 bases, J lost 0 bases, and 12 bases lay in between. Per germline, CDR1 KGHDR and CDR2 SFDVKD. The CDR3 DNA sequence: TGTGCCACCACCCCCTCGGGGGCGAACACCGGGGAGCTGTTTTTT. Translation gives CATTPSGANTGELFF.